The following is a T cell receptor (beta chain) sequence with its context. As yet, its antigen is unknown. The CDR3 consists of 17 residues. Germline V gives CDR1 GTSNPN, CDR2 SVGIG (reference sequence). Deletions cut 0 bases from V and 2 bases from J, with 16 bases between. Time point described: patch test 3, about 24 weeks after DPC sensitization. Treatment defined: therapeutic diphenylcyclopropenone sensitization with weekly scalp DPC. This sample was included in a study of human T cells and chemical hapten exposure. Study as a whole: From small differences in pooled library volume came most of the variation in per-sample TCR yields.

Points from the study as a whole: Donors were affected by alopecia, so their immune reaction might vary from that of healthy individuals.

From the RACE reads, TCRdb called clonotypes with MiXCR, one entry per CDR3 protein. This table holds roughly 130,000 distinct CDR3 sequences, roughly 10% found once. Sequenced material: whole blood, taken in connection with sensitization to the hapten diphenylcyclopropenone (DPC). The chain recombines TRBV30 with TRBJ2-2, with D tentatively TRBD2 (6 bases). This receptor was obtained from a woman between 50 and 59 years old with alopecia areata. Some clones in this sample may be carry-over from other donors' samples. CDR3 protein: CAWSVLRVAVNTGELFF. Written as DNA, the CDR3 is TGTGCCTGGAGTGTATTGAGAGTAGCGGTAAACACCGGGGAGCTGTTTTTT.